This TCR beta chain was identified in a study of tumor-infiltrating lymphocytes in primary liver carcinoma (dated by TCRdb to between 2016 and 2019). Context from the whole study: The five patients, three men and two women aged 30 to 69 years, had hepatocellular carcinoma (four) or combined HCC and intrahepatic cholangiocarcinoma (one). TCRbeta repertoire sequencing, expression microarrays and whole-exome sequencing were combined in the study across five regions of each liver tumor, with adjacent normal tissue and blood also included. The five patients had tumors staged T1-T3 N0M0, with maximum diameters ranging from roughly 4 to 10 cm. A total of roughly 35 specimens from 5 patients underwent TCRbeta repertoire sequencing, comprising 25 or so tumor regions, 5 adjacent noncancerous liver tissues and 5 peripheral blood samples. Each sample produced about 3.5 to 7.13 million productive TCRbeta reads, and read depth showed no significant difference between tissue types. High reproducibility was observed for the technical replicate repertoires, with mean shared-clone rates approximately 0.9 and correlation coefficients above 0.95. Here is what the overall study found, with its caveats: Because only the TCR beta chain was sequenced and unpaired alpha chains were not captured, true repertoire diversity is likely underestimated. Comparison of CD4+ and CD8+ T cell repertoires was precluded by the use of bulk unsorted samples. With just four to six patients in the study, the authors point out that the findings should be validated in a larger study. Pairs of tumor regions showed greater repertoire overlap (mean about 35%) than tumor-adjacent pairs (around 17%) or tumor-blood pairs (around 15%), which is consistent with antigen-driven expansion. Compared with blood, tumors had a significantly larger share of the repertoire taken up by the top 250 clones (p = 0.039).

Total RNA and DNA were co-extracted from about 20-30 mg of bulk tissue with the AllPrep DNA/RNA mini kit, without cell sorting. Surgical resection was performed in China between 2015 and early 2016 on about 5 patients with histopathologically diagnosed primary liver carcinoma. Patients had chronic HBV infection and were treatment-naive at sampling. Each fresh piece of tumor and adjacent tissue was cut in two, with one half stored in RNAlater at -80 degrees C and the other half sent for histology. Concerning this clonotype: This receptor's antigen is unknown. The junction departs from the called germline gene at one end, perhaps through a read error.

Including the terminal cysteine and phenylalanine, the CDR3 comprises 15 residues. Only the CDR3 DNA stays, 45 bases, in frame from base 1. As encoded in the germline V gene (reference sequence), CDR1 is DFQATT while CDR2 is SNEGSKA. A constant-region primer and ProtoScript II reverse transcriptase were used to reverse-transcribe TCRbeta-specific cDNA from approximately 500 ng total RNA. Three nested multiplex PCR rounds, following a slightly modified ARM-PCR procedure, were used to build the TCRbeta libraries. Each of the first two PCR rounds ran for 9 to 10 cycles using multiplex TRBV1-TRBV30 forward primers together with a Cbeta reverse primer. Sample barcodes and Illumina adapters were attached in a final 25-cycle PCR using Deep VentR polymerase. Amplicons of 200-500 bp were gel-purified with a QIAquick gel extraction kit before sequencing. An Illumina HiSeq 2500 was used to sequence the TCRbeta amplicons with 250-bp paired-end reads. On the study's bioinformatics: Trimmomatic v0.33 was used to quality-trim the reads, and FLASH v1.2.11 was used to merge paired reads so that full CDR3 sequences could be recovered. V, D and J germline segments were assigned to the rearranged TCRbeta sequences using MiGEC v1.2.1b. Clonotype statistics and Shannon-Wiener diversity indices were computed with VDJtools v1.0.0. Except for diversity analysis, only each sample's 250 most abundant clonotypes were used in subsequent analyses to reduce sampling bias. TCRdb applied fastp at Q25 and MiXCR to the public reads, then kept only in-frame beta chains. Rows with one shared CDR3 protein collapse into an entry with the most common genes and DNA. The V and J calls follow TCRdb's processing rather than the paper's. This sample is represented by 90,000 to 150,000 distinct CDR3 sequences; nearly 70% of them were singletons. The ten largest clones capture more than 8% of the sample.

Sequencing was carried out using tumor-adjacent normal liver tissue. This sequence uses TRBV20-1 and TRBJ1-5; 7 bases in the junction line up with TRBD1. The receptor's source is an older woman with primary liver carcinoma and hepatitis B virus infection. The DNA reads as follows: TGCAGTGTTAGAGAGACAGGGATGGTCAATCAGCCCCAGCATTTT. This codes for CSVRETGMVNQPQHF.